Presented here are 26 T cell receptor beta chains from one specimen sequenced in a study of blood T cell repertoires in COVID-19. Generated by immunoSEQ multiplex PCR, the TCRdb table keeps only in-frame clones and is missing some. Of roughly 250,000 clones in the sample, about 87% were seen once. Sequenced sample: peripheral blood. The receptor set was obtained from a man in his 60s who had recovered from COVID-19.

The chain joins TRBV30 to TRBJ2-1, with D maybe TRBD2 (6 bases). The ends were cut back, 4 bases at V and 3 bases at J, with 16 bases in the middle. This CDR3 has 15 residues. The V gene's germline CDR1 is GTSNPN and CDR2 SVGIG (reference sequence). The CDR3 reads CAWNSGTPNYNEQFF. As DNA, the CDR3 is TGTGCCTGGAACTCCGGGACTCCTAACTACAATGAGCAGTTCTTC.

This chain links TRBV27 with TRBJ2-5; a possible D gene is TRBD2 (6 bases). Per the germline V gene, CDR1 is MNHEY and CDR2 is SMNVEV (reference sequence). CDR3 length: 11 residues. V shed 8 bases and J shed 9 bases, with 13 bases lying between them. CDR3 bases: TGTGCCAGCGGGACTTCGGGGGCCCAGTACTTC. Its translation is CASGTSGAQYF.

The genes are TRBV3-1 (or the pseudogene TRBV3-2) and TRBJ2-3; 7 positions agree with TRBD2. The V gene end was trimmed by 7 bases and the J gene end by 2 bases; junction bases not matched to a gene: 6. Looked up from germline, CDR1 is LGHDT and CDR2 is YNNKEL (reference sequence). This CDR3 is 14 amino acids long. The CDR3 region has the DNA TGTGCCAGCACCCGACTAGCCAACACAGATACGCAGTATTTT. Translated, it gives CASTRLANTDTQYF.

This clone was detected once. The rearrangement joins TRBV9 to TRBJ2-2, with a tentative D call TRBD2 (5 bases). V was cut by 0 bases and J by 7 bases, with 7 bases left in between. The CDR3 covers 13 residues. Germline CDR1 is SGDLS and CDR2 is YYNGEE. The CDR3, as DNA: TGTGCCAGCAGCGTAGGAAGCGGCGGGGAGCTGTTTTTT. Its protein product is CASSVGSGGELFF.

The chain combines TRBV18 with TRBJ1-5, with D perhaps TRBD1 (6 bases). Germline values: CDR1 KGHSH, CDR2 LQKENI. The V and J ends lost 2 bases and 7 bases respectively, with 21 bases between them. CDR3 length equals 17 residues. The CDR3 bases are TGTGCCAGCTCACCAACATTCCAGGGGAGTGACGGACAGCCCCAGCATTTT. It encodes CASSPTFQGSDGQPQHF. The full variable domain, rest sourced from reference TRBV18 and TRBJ1-5, is NAGVMQNPRHLVRRRGQEARLRCSPMKGHSHVYWYRQLPEEGLKFMVYLQKENIIDESGMPKERFSAEFPKEGPSILRIQQVVRGDSAAYFCASSPTFQGSDGQPQHFGDGTRLSIL.

This clone was picked up a small number of times. The chain uses TRBV3-1 (or the pseudogene TRBV3-2) and TRBJ1-3, with 7 bases aligning to TRBD1. V shed 6 bases, J shed 5 bases, and the junction held 4 bases outside the gene matches. There are 13 residues in the CDR3. Germline CDR1 reads LGHDT; CDR2 reads YNNKEL (reference sequence). CDR3 in DNA: TGTGCCAGCAGTCGGGACAGCCGAAACACCATATATTTT. This encodes CASSRDSRNTIYF.

The rearrangement uses TRBV5-4 and TRBJ2-3, with D perhaps TRBD2 (5 bases). V was cut by 2 bases and J by 0 bases, with 7 bases left in between. CDR3 length: 14 residues. Germline V lookup: CDR1 SGHNT, CDR2 YYREEE (reference sequence). CDR3 amino acids: CASSFGLSTDTQYF. The CDR3 nucleotides read TGTGCCAGCAGCTTCGGACTGAGCACAGATACGCAGTATTTT. The full variable domain, completed using reference TRBV5-4 and TRBJ2-3, is ETGVTQSPTHLIKTRGQQVTLRCSSQSGHNTVSWYQQALGQGPQFIFQYYREEENGRGNFPPRFSGLQFPNYSSELNVNALELDDSALYLCASSFGLSTDTQYFGPGTRLTVL.

The chain links TRBV5-4 to TRBJ2-1; 8 positions match TRBD2. The germline CDR1 and CDR2 sequences are SGHNT and YYREEE (reference sequence). This CDR3 contains 15 residues. V lost 2 bases to trimming and J lost 9 bases; unmatched junction nucleotides: 10. CDR3 in DNA: TGTGCCAGCAGCTTCCCGGGACTAGGGTTGGGTGAGCAGTTCTTC. Translated, it gives CASSFPGLGLGEQFF.

The chain links TRBV18 to TRBJ1-1, with no clear D. The germline V gene encodes CDR1 KGHSH and CDR2 LQKENI. The CDR3 has 15 amino acids. The V and J ends lost 5 bases and 3 bases respectively, with 16 bases between them. The CDR3 sequence is CASSRVSGMDTEAFF. CDR3 nucleotides: TGTGCCAGCTCAAGGGTCTCGGGGATGGACACTGAAGCTTTCTTT. The whole variable domain, filled in from reference TRBV18 and TRBJ1-1, reads NAGVMQNPRHLVRRRGQEARLRCSPMKGHSHVYWYRQLPEEGLKFMVYLQKENIIDESGMPKERFSAEFPKEGPSILRIQQVVRGDSAAYFCASSRVSGMDTEAFFGQGTRLTVV.

CDR3 protein: CASSGGRAGSTDTQYF. Written as DNA, the CDR3 is TGTGCCAGCAGTGGGGGGCGAGCGGGGAGCACAGATACGCAGTATTTT. The genes are TRBV2 and TRBJ2-3; weak D call: TRBD2 (7 bases). Germline lookup yields CDR1 SNHLY and CDR2 FYNNEI. Trimming pared 4 bases from V and 0 bases from J, leaving 14 bases between. The CDR3 contains 16 residues.

The chain combines TRBV11-3 with TRBJ1-6; no definite D call. Trimming took 4 bases from V and 12 from J, leaving 13 bases between them. The CDR3 is 13 amino acids. CDR1 and CDR2 (germline): SGHNT, YENEEA. Here the CDR3 reads CASSSRVGGPLHF. CDR3 bases: TGTGCCAGCAGCTCCCGAGTCGGTGGACCCCTCCACTTT.

The chain couples TRBV6-6 to TRBJ1-6; 8 bases match TRBD1. The CDR3 has 15 residues. J gave up 3 bases and V 11 bases, and 9 bases lay outside the gene matches. The germline gives CDR1 MNHNY, CDR2 SVGAGI (reference sequence). The CDR3, as DNA: TGTGCCTACCGGCCTGGACAGGGCTATAATTCACCCCTCCACTTT. Protein product: CAYRPGQGYNSPLHF.

The V gene is TRBV7-3, the J gene TRBJ2-5, with TRBD2 as a possible D gene (7 bases). CDR1 is SGHTA, CDR2 FQGTGA, per germline. Trimming pared 5 bases from V and 5 bases from J, leaving 12 bases between. CDR3 length equals 13 residues. CDR3 coding DNA: TGTGCCAGCAGCCCCAAGGGGGGGGAGACCCAGTACTTC. This sequence encodes CASSPKGGETQYF.

CDR3: CASSQDIVVLAGAFF. The CDR3 coding sequence is TGTGCCAGCAGCCAAGATATTGTTGTGTTAGCCGGAGCTTTCTTT. The chain couples TRBV3-1 (or the pseudogene TRBV3-2) to TRBJ1-1; no clear D. This CDR3 is built from 15 residues. V dropped 0 bases and J dropped 10 bases, with 18 bases sitting between them. Germline CDR1 is LGHDT and CDR2 is YNNKEL (reference sequence).

The CDR3 DNA reads TGTGCCAGTATAACAAGCCGGGGACAGACAGCTTTCTTT. Amino acid sequence: CASITSRGQTAFF. The V gene is TRBV19, the J gene TRBJ1-1; 7 nucleotides match TRBD1. Germline CDR1 is LNHDA and CDR2 is SQIVND (reference sequence). The CDR3 sequence is 13 residues long. V was pared by 7 bases and J by 10 bases, with 12 bases of the junction left unmatched.

V is TRBV3-1 (or the pseudogene TRBV3-2) and J is TRBJ2-4, with 7 bases identical to TRBD1. With V trimmed by 6 bases and J by 5 bases, 4 bases remained unmatched. The CDR3 runs to 13 residues. Germline V CDR1 and CDR2: LGHDT, YNNKEL (reference sequence). The DNA for the CDR3 is TGTGCCAGCAGTCCGGGACAGCAAAACATTCAGTACTTC. Protein product: CASSPGQQNIQYF.

This sequence joins TRBV9 and TRBJ2-6; tentative D call: TRBD2 (5 bases). Trimming removed 5 bases from V and 0 bases from J, with 6 bases in between. The CDR3 runs 14 residues. Germline V CDR1 and CDR2: SGDLS, YYNGEE. This CDR3 reads CASREASGANVLTF. In nucleotides, the CDR3 is TGTGCCAGCAGGGAGGCCTCTGGGGCCAACGTCCTGACTTTC.

The chain links TRBV3-1 (or the pseudogene TRBV3-2) to TRBJ1-6; D is unresolved. The CDR3 runs to 14 residues. The germline V and J ends were trimmed by 4 bases and 4 bases, with 8 bases remaining between them. Germline-derived CDR1 and CDR2 are LGHDT and YNNKEL (reference sequence). The CDR3 reads CASSLGHYNSPLHF. The DNA for the CDR3 is TGTGCCAGCAGCCTTGGGCATTATAATTCACCCCTCCACTTT.

This clone was seen only a few times. The V gene is TRBV27, the J gene TRBJ2-1; 8 bases are a match to TRBD2. This CDR3 region has 13 residues. The ends lost 3 bases at V and 6 bases at J; junction bases unmatched: 1. The germline CDR1 and CDR2 sequences are MNHEY and SMNVEV (reference sequence). This CDR3 is CASSFRGGNEQFF. The CDR3 DNA is TGTGCCAGCAGTTTTCGGGGGGGCAATGAGCAGTTCTTC.

The rearrangement links TRBV5-6 to TRBJ2-2, with TRBD2 matching 15 bases. With 5 bases clipped from V and 3 bases from J, the junction kept 5 bases outside the gene matches. The CDR3 covers 17 residues. Germline values: CDR1 SGHDT, CDR2 YYEEEE. The DNA of the CDR3 is TGTGCCAGCAGGTGGGGACTAGCGGGGGGCTACACCGGGGAGCTGTTTTTT. This encodes CASRWGLAGGYTGELFF.

This chain links TRBV12-3 or TRBV12-4 with TRBJ2-4; D unclear. Trimming left V 6 bases short and J 5 bases short, with 5 bases between. The CDR3 extends over 11 amino acids. In DNA form, the CDR3 reads TGTGCCAGCAGCCTAGAAAACATTCAGTACTTC. As protein: CASSLENIQYF.

The chain links TRBV11-2 to TRBJ1-1, with TRBD1 identical over 8 bases. This CDR3 contains 14 residues. Germline V CDR1 and CDR2: SGHAT, FQNNGV. V shed 1 base, J shed 6 bases, and the junction held 4 bases outside the gene matches. CDR3 sequence: CASSLGTGLSEAFF. The CDR3 region has the DNA TGTGCCAGCAGCTTAGGGACAGGGTTATCTGAAGCTTTCTTT.

V usage is TRBV11-1 and J usage is TRBJ2-1, with 9 bases lining up with TRBD2. V lost 6 bases and J lost 10; bases outside the gene matches: 4. The CDR3 is made up of 12 amino acids. Germline CDR1 is SGHAT and CDR2 is FQDESV (reference sequence). The CDR3 spells CASRGLAQEQFF. The CDR3 DNA reads as TGTGCCAGCAGGGGACTAGCACAAGAGCAGTTCTTC.

The CDR3 DNA reads TGTGCCAGCAGTCCCCAGAATAGCAATCAGCCCCAGCATTTT. Its protein product is CASSPQNSNQPQHF. The chain employs TRBV6-6 and TRBJ1-5; D uncertain. V dropped 5 bases and J dropped 0 bases, with 8 bases sitting between them. Germline V gene sequence: CDR1 MNHNY, CDR2 SVGAGI (reference sequence). This CDR3 is 14 amino acids long.

The gene calls are TRBV27 and TRBJ1-1, with a tentative D call TRBD1 (5 bases). V dropped 4 bases and J dropped 0 bases, with 18 bases sitting between them. Germline V gives CDR1 MNHEY, CDR2 SMNVEV (reference sequence). The CDR3 extends over 17 amino acids. Here the CDR3 reads CASSSRGLGGMNTEAFF. CDR3 DNA: TGTGCCAGCAGTTCAAGGGGCTTGGGAGGGATGAACACTGAAGCTTTCTTT.

This clone has a handful of counts. The chain has TRBV14 and TRBJ1-1; weak D call: TRBD1 (6 bases). This CDR3 spans 14 amino acids. The V gene lost 4 bases and the J gene lost 0 bases, with 9 bases spanning the gap. CDR1 is SGHDN, CDR2 FVKESK, per germline. The CDR3 DNA is TGTGCCAGCAGCCGGGACATACTGAACACTGAAGCTTTCTTT. Its translation is CASSRDILNTEAFF.